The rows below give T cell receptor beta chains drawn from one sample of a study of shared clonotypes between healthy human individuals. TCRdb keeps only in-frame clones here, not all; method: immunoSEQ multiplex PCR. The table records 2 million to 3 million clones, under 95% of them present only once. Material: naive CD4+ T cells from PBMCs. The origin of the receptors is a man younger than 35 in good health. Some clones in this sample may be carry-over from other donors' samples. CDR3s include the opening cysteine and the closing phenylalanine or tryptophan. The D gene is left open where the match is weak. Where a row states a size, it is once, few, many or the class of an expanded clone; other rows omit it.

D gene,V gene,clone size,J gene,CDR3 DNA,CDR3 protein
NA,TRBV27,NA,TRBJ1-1,TGTGCCAGCAGAAGAGGACGGGGGAACACTGAAGCTTTCTTT,CASRRGRGNTEAFF
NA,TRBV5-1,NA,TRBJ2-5,TGCGCCAGCAGCCAGTGGACTACTTCCTCGTACCAAGAGACCCAGTACTTC,CASSQWTTSSYQETQYF
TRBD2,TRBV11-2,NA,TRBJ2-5,TGTGCCAGCAGCATTGTAGCGGGACGGGAGACCCAGTACTTC,CASSIVAGRETQYF
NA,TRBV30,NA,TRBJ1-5,TGTGCCTGGAGTGTATTAGGGGCCGGTCAGCCCCAGCATTTT,CAWSVLGAGQPQHF
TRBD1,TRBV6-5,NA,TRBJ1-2,TGTGCCAGCAGCACAGGGGGGAAGAGGGGCTACACCTTC,CASSTGGKRGYTF
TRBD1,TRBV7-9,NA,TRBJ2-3,TGTGCCAGCAGCTCGACAGGGGACGCAGATACGCAGTATTTT,CASSSTGDADTQYF
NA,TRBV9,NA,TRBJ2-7,TGTGCCAGCAGCGTAGCTCAGGGTCCCGGTGAGCAGTACTTC,CASSVAQGPGEQYF
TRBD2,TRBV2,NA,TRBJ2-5,TGTGCCAGCAGTGTCGGGAGCGGGAGGGCCCGGGAGACCCAGTACTTC,CASSVGSGRARETQYF
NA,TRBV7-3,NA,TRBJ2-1,TGTGCCAGCAGCTTCGGGGCGAGCTCCTACAATGAGCAGTTCTTC,CASSFGASSYNEQFF
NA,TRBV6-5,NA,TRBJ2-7,TGTGCCAGCAGCCCCGGACGGACCTTCCCGCGCGAGCAGTACTTC,CASSPGRTFPREQYF
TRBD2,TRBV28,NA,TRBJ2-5,TGTGCCACCGCCGACGGAGTAGCGGGTTGGACCCAGTACTTC,CATADGVAGWTQYF
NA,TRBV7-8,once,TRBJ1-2,TGTGCCAGCAGCTTAGGACGTGGCTATGGCTACACCTTC,CASSLGRGYGYTF
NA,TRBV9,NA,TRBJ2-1,TGTGCCAGCAGCGTAGGCCCGGGATTGGGGAATGAGCAGTTCTTC,CASSVGPGLGNEQFF
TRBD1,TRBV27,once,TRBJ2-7,TGTGCCAGCAGTTTTAATTTCAGGGGGTACGAGCAGTACTTC,CASSFNFRGYEQYF
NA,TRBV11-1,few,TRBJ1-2,TGTGCCAGCAGCCCCCGGGACAACTATGGCTACACCTTC,CASSPRDNYGYTF
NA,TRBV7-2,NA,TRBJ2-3,TGTGCCAGCAGCGCCGCAATTGGGACCTCCACCCAGGGTACGCAGTATTTT,CASSAAIGTSTQGTQYF
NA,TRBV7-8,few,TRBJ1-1,TGTGCCAGCAGCTTTTCGGGGGTTGAAGCTTTCTTT,CASSFSGVEAFF
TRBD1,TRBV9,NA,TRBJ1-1,TGTGCCAGCAGCGCTGGACAGGGGGCCGGCTCCACTGAAGCTTTCTTT,CASSAGQGAGSTEAFF
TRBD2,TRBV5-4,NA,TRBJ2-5,TGTGCCAGCAGCTTGAAGGGTAGCGGGACTGAAGAGACCCAGTACTTC,CASSLKGSGTEETQYF
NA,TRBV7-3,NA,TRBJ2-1,TGTGCCAGCAGCGGGGGGTTGAGGAGCGTATACAATGAGCAGTTCTTC,CASSGGLRSVYNEQFF
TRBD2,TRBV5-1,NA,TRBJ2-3,TGCGCCAGCAGCTTGCGGGGGGCAGATACGCAGTATTTT,CASSLRGADTQYF
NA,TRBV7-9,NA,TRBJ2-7,TGTGCCAGCAGCTTATTAGGCAGCCCGACCTACGAGCAGTACTTC,CASSLLGSPTYEQYF
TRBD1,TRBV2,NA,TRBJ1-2,TGTGCCAGTACCCCCGACAGGGTTCCAGGGGGCTACACCTTC,CASTPDRVPGGYTF
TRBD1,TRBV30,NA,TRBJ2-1,TGTGCCTGGAGCTTTACCGGGACAGATCCCTACAATGAGCAGTTCTTC,CAWSFTGTDPYNEQFF
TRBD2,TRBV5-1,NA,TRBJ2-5,TGCGCCAGCAGCTTGGGGACTAGCACTAACCAAGAGACCCAGTACTTC,CASSLGTSTNQETQYF
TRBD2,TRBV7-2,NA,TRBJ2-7,TGTGCCAGCAGCTTAGTGCGCGGACTAGCGGGAGAGGCCTACGAGCAGTACTTC,CASSLVRGLAGEAYEQYF
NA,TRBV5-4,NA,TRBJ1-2,TGTGCCAGCCAACCTCAGGGGCCGGAGTGGAATGGCTACACCTTC,CASQPQGPEWNGYTF
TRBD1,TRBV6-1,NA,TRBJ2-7,TGTGCCAGCAGTGCCCATCGTGGCAGGGGGTACGAGCAGTACTTC,CASSAHRGRGYEQYF